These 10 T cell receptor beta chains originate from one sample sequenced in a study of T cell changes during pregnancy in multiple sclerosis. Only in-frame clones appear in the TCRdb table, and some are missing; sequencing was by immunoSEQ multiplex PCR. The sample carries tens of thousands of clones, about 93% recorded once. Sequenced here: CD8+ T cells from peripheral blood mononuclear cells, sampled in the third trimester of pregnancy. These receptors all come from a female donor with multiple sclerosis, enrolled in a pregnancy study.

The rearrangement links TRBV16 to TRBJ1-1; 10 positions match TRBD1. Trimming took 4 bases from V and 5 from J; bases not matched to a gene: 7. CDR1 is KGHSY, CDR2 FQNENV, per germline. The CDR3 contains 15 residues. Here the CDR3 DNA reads TGTGCCAGCAGCCCTCGACAGGGGGCGGAGACTGAAGCTTTCTTT. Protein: CASSPRQGAETEAFF.

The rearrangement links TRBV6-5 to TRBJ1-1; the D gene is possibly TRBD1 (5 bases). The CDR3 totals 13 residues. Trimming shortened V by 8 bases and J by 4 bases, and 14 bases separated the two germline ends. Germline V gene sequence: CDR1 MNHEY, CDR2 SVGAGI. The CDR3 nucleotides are TGTGCCAGCGGAGGGTGGGGGTTCACTGAAGCTTTCTTT. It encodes CASGGWGFTEAFF.

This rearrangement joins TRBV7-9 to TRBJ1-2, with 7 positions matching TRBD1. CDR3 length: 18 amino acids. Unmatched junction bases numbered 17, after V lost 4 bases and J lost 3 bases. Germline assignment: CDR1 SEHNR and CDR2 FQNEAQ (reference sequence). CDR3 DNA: TGTGCCAGCAGCTCCCGACCCAATCCCGGGACAGCCTACTATGGCTACACCTTC. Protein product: CASSSRPNPGTAYYGYTF.

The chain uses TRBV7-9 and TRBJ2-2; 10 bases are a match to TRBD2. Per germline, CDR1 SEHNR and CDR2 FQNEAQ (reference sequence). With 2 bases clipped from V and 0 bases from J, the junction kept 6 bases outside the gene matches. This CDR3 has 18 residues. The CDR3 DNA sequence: TGTGCCAGCAGCTTAAGTTTTACTAGCGGGACGAACACCGGGGAGCTGTTTTTT. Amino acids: CASSLSFTSGTNTGELFF. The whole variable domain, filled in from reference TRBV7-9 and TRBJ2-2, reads DTGVSQNPRHKITKRGQNVTFRCDPISEHNRLYWYRQTLGQGPEFLTYFQNEAQLEKSRLLSDRFSAERPKGSFSTLEIQRTEQGDSAMYLCASSLSFTSGTNTGELFFGEGSRLTVL.

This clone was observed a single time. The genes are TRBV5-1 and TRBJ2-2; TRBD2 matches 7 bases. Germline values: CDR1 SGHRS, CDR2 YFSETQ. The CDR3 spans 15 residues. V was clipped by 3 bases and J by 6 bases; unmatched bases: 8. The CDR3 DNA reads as TGCGCCAGCAGCTGGGAGGGGCCACGGGCCGGGGAGCTGTTTTTT. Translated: CASSWEGPRAGELFF.

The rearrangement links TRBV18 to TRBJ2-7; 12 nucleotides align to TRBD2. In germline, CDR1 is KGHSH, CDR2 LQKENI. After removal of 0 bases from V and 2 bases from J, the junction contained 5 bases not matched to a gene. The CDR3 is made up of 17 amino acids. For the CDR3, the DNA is TGTGCCAGCTCACCACCCCGACTAGCGGGAGACCCCTACGAGCAGTACTTC. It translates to CASSPPRLAGDPYEQYF.

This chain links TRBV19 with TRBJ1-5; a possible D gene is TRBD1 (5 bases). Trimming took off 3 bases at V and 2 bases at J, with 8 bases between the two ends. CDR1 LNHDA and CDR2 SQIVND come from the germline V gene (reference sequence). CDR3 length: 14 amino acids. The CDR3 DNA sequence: TGTGCCAGTAGTATTCCGACAGGCAATCAGCCCCAGCATTTT. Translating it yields CASSIPTGNQPQHF.

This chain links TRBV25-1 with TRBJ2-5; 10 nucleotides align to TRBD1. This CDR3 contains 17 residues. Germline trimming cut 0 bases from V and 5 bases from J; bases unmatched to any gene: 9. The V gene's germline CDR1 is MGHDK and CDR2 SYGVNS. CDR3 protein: CASSEYIGTGAGETQYF. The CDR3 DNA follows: TGTGCCAGCAGTGAATATATCGGGACAGGGGCCGGGGAGACCCAGTACTTC.

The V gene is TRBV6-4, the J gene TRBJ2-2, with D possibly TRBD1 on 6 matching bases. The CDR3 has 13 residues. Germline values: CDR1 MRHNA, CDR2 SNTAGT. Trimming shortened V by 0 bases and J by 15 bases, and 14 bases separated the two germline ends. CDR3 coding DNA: TGTGCCAGCAGTGACTCCGACAGGAGCGTGTTGTTTTTT. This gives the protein CASSDSDRSVLFF.

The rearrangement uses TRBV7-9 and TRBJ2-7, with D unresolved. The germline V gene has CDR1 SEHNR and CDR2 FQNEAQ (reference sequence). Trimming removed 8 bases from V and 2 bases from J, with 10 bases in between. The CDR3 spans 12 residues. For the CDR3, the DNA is TGTGCCAGCGGCGGCCACCCCTACGAGCAGTACTTC. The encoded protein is CASGGHPYEQYF.